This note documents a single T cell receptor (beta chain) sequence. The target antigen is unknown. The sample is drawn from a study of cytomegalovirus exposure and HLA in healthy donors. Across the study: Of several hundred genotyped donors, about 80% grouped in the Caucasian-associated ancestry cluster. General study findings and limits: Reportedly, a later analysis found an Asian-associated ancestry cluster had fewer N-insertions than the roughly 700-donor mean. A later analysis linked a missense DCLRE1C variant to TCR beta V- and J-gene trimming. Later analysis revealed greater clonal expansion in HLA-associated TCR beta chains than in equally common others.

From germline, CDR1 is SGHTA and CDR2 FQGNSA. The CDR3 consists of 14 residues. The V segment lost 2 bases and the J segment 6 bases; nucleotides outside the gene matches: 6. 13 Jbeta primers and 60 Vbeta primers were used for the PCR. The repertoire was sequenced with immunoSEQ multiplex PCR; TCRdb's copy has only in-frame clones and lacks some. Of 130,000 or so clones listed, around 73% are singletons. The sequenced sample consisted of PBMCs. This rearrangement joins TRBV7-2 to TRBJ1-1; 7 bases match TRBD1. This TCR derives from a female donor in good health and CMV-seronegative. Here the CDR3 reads CASSLRGLSPEAFF. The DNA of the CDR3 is TGTGCCAGCAGCTTAAGGGGGCTGAGCCCTGAAGCTTTCTTT.